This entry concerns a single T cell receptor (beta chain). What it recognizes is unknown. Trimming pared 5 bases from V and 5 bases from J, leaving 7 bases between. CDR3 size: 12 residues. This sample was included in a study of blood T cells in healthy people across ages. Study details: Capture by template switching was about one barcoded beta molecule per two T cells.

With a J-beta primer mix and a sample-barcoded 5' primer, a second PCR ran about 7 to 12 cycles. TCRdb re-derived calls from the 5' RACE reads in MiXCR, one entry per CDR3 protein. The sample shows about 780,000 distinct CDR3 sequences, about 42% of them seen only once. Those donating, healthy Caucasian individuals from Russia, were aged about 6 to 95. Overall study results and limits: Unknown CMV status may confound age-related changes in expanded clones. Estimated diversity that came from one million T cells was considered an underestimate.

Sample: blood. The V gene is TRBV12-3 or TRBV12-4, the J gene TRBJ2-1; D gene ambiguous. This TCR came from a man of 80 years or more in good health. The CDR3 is CASSTPDNEQFF. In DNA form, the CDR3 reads TGTGCCAGCAGTACCCCCGACAATGAGCAGTTCTTC.